This T cell receptor beta chain came from a study of Ad26.COV2.S vaccination and SARS-CoV-2 variants. About this clone: Its antigen is as yet unknown.

General study results and limits: Placebo and vaccine recipients had non-spike TCR breadth that was similar.

As for treatment: over 15 received Ad26.COV2.S at low or high dose, single or two shots; roughly 5 received placebo; per-sample allocation not given. Specimens were obtained on day 63 following the first vaccine or placebo injection. Data came from immunoSEQ multiplex PCR; TCRdb stores just in-frame clones and leaves some out. The table includes about 280,000 clones, approximately 89% detected once. CDR3 length equals 12 residues. The ends lost 5 bases at V and 10 bases at J; junction bases unmatched: 7. CDR1 and CDR2 (germline): SNHLY, FYNNEI. The material was peripheral blood, obtained in a trial of Ad26.COV2.S vaccine versus placebo. The origin of this receptor is a person aged 18-60 years who received the Ad26.COV2.S COVID-19 vaccine or a placebo. The chain couples TRBV2 to TRBJ1-1; 7 bases are a match to TRBD1. CDR3 sequence (DNA): TGTGCCAGCAGTCCCGGACAGGCCGGAGCTTTCTTT. This sequence encodes CASSPGQAGAFF.